This TCR beta chain was obtained from a study of tumor and adjacent non-tumor tissue in lung cancer. Study outcomes and limitations: Patients with more diverse tumor TCRs had worse survival. In normal lung, the top 100 clones were significantly more dominant than in tumor. Compared with tumor, normal lung showed significantly lower TCR diversity.

A remark on this clonotype: What it recognizes is unknown. An end of the junction differs from the germline gene, which may be a read error.

The library came from three nested PCR rounds adapted from ARM-PCR protocols. TCRdb re-called the multiplex PCR reads through MiXCR, storing one row per CDR3 protein. The sample lists some 66,000 distinct CDR3 sequences, roughly 57% occurring once. The CDR3 runs to 15 residues. Germline V gene lookup returns CDR1 SGHRS and CDR2 YFSETQ. No cell sorting was done before RNA was extracted from the tissue. This non-tumor lung sample came from over 3 cm beyond the tumor edge. Chemotherapy-naive patients with new lung cancer underwent thoracic surgery in China, August–late 2014. The clonotype was recovered from a man between 65 and 85 years old with non-small cell lung cancer. Sequenced: distant non-tumor lung tissue. The chain recombines TRBV5-1 with TRBJ2-7; tentative D call: TRBD2 (5 bases). CDR3 DNA sequence: TGCGCCTGCAGCTTTTCGCGGGCGGACTCCTACGAGCAGTACTTC. It is translated as CACSFSRADSYEQYF.